This T cell receptor beta chain came from a study of T-cell memory formation after mild COVID-19. Study-level points and caveats: Pre-infection memory contained some responding clones, which suggested that cross-reactive memory had joined. The authors did not confirm SARS-CoV-2 specificity of second-wave clones peaking day 37. A balance of CD4 and CD8 characterized clones contracting day 15 to 85, whereas later expanders leaned CD4+.

This CDR3 contains 17 residues. Germline V lookup: CDR1 MNHEY, CDR2 SVGAGI. Germline trimming cut 0 bases from V and 4 bases from J; bases unmatched to any gene: 5. This clonotype occurred many times. Its target is not known. A 5'RACE reaction primed in the constant segment made cDNA libraries of TCR alpha and TCR beta, and these carried sample barcodes and UMIs. Via MiXCR, TCRdb re-called the 5' RACE reads, giving one row per CDR3 protein. The data hold 350,000 to 500,000 distinct CDR3 sequences, with more than 15% observed a single time. Sequenced input: PBMCs or a T cell subset sorted from them (not recorded which). The rearrangement links TRBV6-5 to TRBJ2-1; 11 bases are a match to TRBD2. The source of this sequence is a man aged 18 to 30 who had mild COVID-19 (a few samples of this study predate the infection). Cell type and time point are not known. CDR3 sequence reads: CASSYSTSGIPYNEQFF. The CDR3 DNA sequence: TGTGCCAGCAGTTACTCGACTAGCGGGATCCCATACAATGAGCAGTTCTTC.